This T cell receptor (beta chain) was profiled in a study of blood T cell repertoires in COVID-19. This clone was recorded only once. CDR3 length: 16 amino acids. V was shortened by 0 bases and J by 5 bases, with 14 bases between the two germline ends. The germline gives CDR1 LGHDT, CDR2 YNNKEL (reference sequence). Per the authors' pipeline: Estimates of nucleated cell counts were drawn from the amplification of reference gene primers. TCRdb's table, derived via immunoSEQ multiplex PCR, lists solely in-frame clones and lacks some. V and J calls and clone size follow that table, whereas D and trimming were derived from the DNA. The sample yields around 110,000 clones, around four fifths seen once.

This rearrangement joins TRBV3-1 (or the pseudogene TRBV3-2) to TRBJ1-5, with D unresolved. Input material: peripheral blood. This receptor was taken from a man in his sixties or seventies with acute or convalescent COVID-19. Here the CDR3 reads CASSQDKRRVDQPQHF. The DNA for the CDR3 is TGTGCCAGCAGCCAAGATAAAAGGAGAGTGGATCAGCCCCAGCATTTT.